In its sample, the clone carrying this TCR beta chain was seen many times. Its antigen is unidentified. This entry is derived from a study of T-cell reconstitution after alpha-beta-depleted transplantation in children. Study-level results: T-cell counts and diversity were attributed mostly to newly produced T cells one year after transplant. Reportedly, alpha-beta T cells present about two months post-transplant originated from several hundred expanded clones of graft origin. The origin of high day-60 TCRbeta diversity in some patients lay in surviving recipient T cells and thymic progenitors.

Germline V lookup: CDR1 SQVTM, CDR2 ANQGSEA. Trimming left V 1 base short and J 2 bases short, with 11 bases between. The CDR3 has 14 amino acids. Unique molecular identifiers were incorporated when the TCRbeta library was constructed. Using its own MiXCR run on the PCR reads, TCRdb lists one record per CDR3 protein. The sample has roughly 670,000 distinct CDR3 sequences; around 12% are singletons. This chain joins TRBV29-1 and TRBJ1-2; D unresolved. This clonotype originated in a girl aged 2 to 9 with congenital amegakaryocytic thrombocytopenia, due to receive a stem cell transplant. The source material was PBMCs, sampled before TCRalphabeta/CD19-depleted stem cell transplant. The CDR3 sequence: CSVEAPSRNYGYTF. The CDR3 nucleotides are TGCAGCGTTGAAGCCCCGAGCAGGAACTATGGCTACACCTTC. The full variable domain, completed using reference TRBV29-1 and TRBJ1-2, is SAVISQKPSRDICQRGTSLTIQCQVDSQVTMMFWYRQQPGQSLTLIATANQGSEATYESGFVIDKFPISRPNLTFSTLTVSNMSPEDSSIYLCSVEAPSRNYGYTFGSGTRLTVV.